Following are 31 T cell receptor beta chains from one sample sequenced in a study of memory CD4+ T cells and cytomegalovirus serostatus. Method: immunoSEQ multiplex PCR; TCRdb's copy keeps in-frame clones and lacks some. The sample includes 45,000 to 55,000 clones, 78% of them seen just once. Single viable CD3+CD4+CD8-CD45RO+ cells were sorted as the memory CD4+ T cells. The sequenced material came from memory CD4+ T cells from blood. These receptors came from an adult in good health and CMV-seronegative.

V gene TRBV29-1 combines with J gene TRBJ2-3; possible D gene TRBD2, 6 bases. The length of the CDR3 is 15 residues. V was cut by 6 bases and J by 2 bases, with 18 bases left in between. Germline assignment: CDR1 SQVTM and CDR2 ANQGSEA. In DNA, the CDR3 is TGCAGCGTAGGAGGGATTCGGGATCTCACAGATACGCAGTATTTT. Translation gives CSVGGIRDLTDTQYF.

This clone was observed a few times. This chain links TRBV15 with TRBJ2-1; possible D gene TRBD1, 6 bases. From germline, CDR1 is LNHNV and CDR2 YYDKDF (reference sequence). The V end lost 1 base, the J end lost 5 bases, and 12 bases lay between the germline ends. This CDR3 region has 15 residues. The CDR3 sequence: CATSRVQGFNNEQFF. As DNA, the CDR3 is TGTGCCACCAGCAGAGTCCAGGGGTTTAACAATGAGCAGTTCTTC.

The V call is TRBV5-4, the J call TRBJ1-5; tentatively, D is TRBD1 (5 bases). V was shortened by 4 bases and J by 6 bases, with 14 bases between the two germline ends. The CDR3 length is 14 residues. The germline V gene has CDR1 SGHNT and CDR2 YYREEE (reference sequence). DNA of the CDR3: TGTGCCAGCAGCACGTATGGGGACGGTCAGCCCCAGCATTTT. Translating it yields CASSTYGDGQPQHF.

This chain uses TRBV10-1 with TRBJ2-7, with 8 bases matching TRBD1. The CDR3 has 15 residues. V shed 0 bases, J shed 0 bases, and the junction held 1 base outside the gene matches. The germline CDR1 and CDR2 sequences are WNHNN and SYGVQD (reference sequence). This CDR3 is CASSESQGASYEQYF. In nucleotides, the CDR3 is TGCGCCAGCAGTGAGTCGCAGGGGGCCTCCTACGAGCAGTACTTC.

CDR3 sequence reads: CASSKSRTGEETQYF. The DNA of the CDR3 is TGTGCCAGCAGCAAATCTAGGACAGGGGAAGAGACCCAGTACTTC. This rearrangement joins TRBV7-9 to TRBJ2-5; TRBD1 matches 9 bases. Per germline, CDR1 SEHNR and CDR2 FQNEAQ (reference sequence). V was pared by 5 bases and J by 3 bases, with 7 bases of the junction left unmatched. This CDR3 is built from 15 residues.

This clone has more than one count but fewer than ten. The chain employs TRBV18 and TRBJ2-3; D may be TRBD2 (6 bases). Germline V gene lookup returns CDR1 KGHSH and CDR2 LQKENI. This CDR3 spans 17 amino acids. V gave up 2 bases and J gave up 1 base, with 16 bases separating them. The CDR3 bases are TGTGCCAGCTCACCATCTTCCCTTGGGACTCGCACAGATACGCAGTATTTT. Its translation is CASSPSSLGTRTDTQYF.

This chain connects TRBV10-3 to TRBJ1-2; D gene uncertain. The CDR3 totals 15 residues. Trimming pared 0 bases from V and 1 base from J, leaving 9 bases between. Per germline, CDR1 ENHRY and CDR2 SYGVKD. The CDR3, as DNA: TGTGCCATCAGTGAGTCTGTGGTTTTTAACTATGGCTACACCTTC. It is translated as CAISESVVFNYGYTF.

This sequence joins TRBV2 and TRBJ2-3, with D possibly matching TRBD2 (5 bases). Germline V CDR1 and CDR2: SNHLY, FYNNEI. The CDR3 is made up of 15 amino acids. V lost 6 bases and J lost 3, with 16 bases in between. As DNA, the CDR3 is TGTGCCAGCAGGTTTGGTGGGAGAGGAACAGATACGCAGTATTTT. Protein product: CASRFGGRGTDTQYF. Full variable domain (missing parts from reference TRBV2 and TRBJ2-3): EPEVTQTPSHQVTQMGQEVILRCVPISNHLYFYWYRQILGQKVEFLVSFYNNEISEKSEIFDDQFSVERPDGSNFTLKIRSTKLEDSAMYFCASRFGGRGTDTQYFGPGTRLTVL.

The genes are TRBV4-2 and TRBJ2-7, with 7 bases fitting TRBD2. CDR1 and CDR2 from the germline V gene are LGHNA and YNFKEQ. Unmatched junction bases numbered 8, after V lost 4 bases and J lost 2 bases. This CDR3 is built from 15 residues. CDR3 amino acids: CASSRRSAGAYEQYF. The CDR3 DNA reads TGTGCCAGCAGCCGCCGGAGTGCGGGAGCCTACGAGCAGTACTTC.

This rearrangement joins TRBV6-1 to TRBJ1-5; D is uncertain. This CDR3 has 16 residues. Germline V gene sequence: CDR1 MNHNS, CDR2 SASEGT. Trimming pared 2 bases from V and 1 base from J, leaving 12 bases between. The CDR3 coding sequence is TGTGCCAGCAGTGAACGGTCAGGACTCAGCAATCAGCCCCAGCATTTT. Residues: CASSERSGLSNQPQHF.

This clone was observed a single time. The chain has TRBV28 and TRBJ2-7, with a tentative D call TRBD2 (6 bases). Germline V gene lookup returns CDR1 MDHEN and CDR2 SYDVKM. V lost 9 bases, J lost 0 bases, and 12 bases lay in between. The CDR3 has 13 residues. The CDR3: CASTRGSSYEQYF. The DNA of the CDR3 is TGTGCCAGTACCCGGGGGAGCTCCTACGAGCAGTACTTC.

The rearrangement links TRBV4-1 to TRBJ1-4, with TRBD1 matching 10 bases. After removal of 3 bases from V and 8 bases from J, the junction contained 6 bases not matched to a gene. CDR1 is MGHRA and CDR2 is YSYEKL in the germline V gene. The CDR3 sequence is 15 residues long. The CDR3: CASSQPTGGVEKLFF. The CDR3 DNA reads TGCGCCAGCAGCCAGCCGACAGGGGGCGTAGAAAAACTGTTTTTT.

This CDR3 is CASMRDYEQYF. The CDR3 nucleotides are TGTGCCAGCATGAGGGACTACGAGCAGTACTTC. This chain joins TRBV6-1 and TRBJ2-5; tentatively, D is TRBD2 (5 bases). TRBJ2-7 explains the end of the DNA better; the J call may be wrong. The CDR3 is made up of 11 amino acids. CDR1 and CDR2 (germline): MNHNS, SASEGT.

To note about this clone: The same CDR3 also results from other DNA sequences found in this sample. This chain connects TRBV5-1 to TRBJ2-3, with TRBD2 as a possible D gene (5 bases). Trimming pared 1 base from V and 1 base from J, leaving 10 bases between. The CDR3 runs to 15 residues. Germline loops: CDR1 SGHRS, CDR2 YFSETQ. This CDR3 reads CASSLRGMGTDTQYF. The CDR3 region has the DNA TGCGCCAGCAGCTTGCGGGGAATGGGCACAGATACGCAGTATTTT.

The genes are TRBV5-6 and TRBJ2-3, with TRBD2 identical over 7 bases. This CDR3 has 15 residues. V lost 5 bases to trimming and J lost 0 bases; unmatched junction nucleotides: 6. Germline values: CDR1 SGHDT, CDR2 YYEEEE. The CDR3 DNA reads as TGTGCCAGCAGTACCGTTAGCGGGAGCACAGATACGCAGTATTTT. Translating it yields CASSTVSGSTDTQYF. Variable domain in full (rest from reference TRBV5-6 and TRBJ2-3): DAGVTQSPTHLIKTRGQQVTLRCSPKSGHDTVSWYQQALGQGPQFIFQYYEEEERQRGNFPDRFSGHQFPNYSSELNVNALLLGDSALYLCASSTVSGSTDTQYFGPGTRLTVL.

This chain connects TRBV7-2 to TRBJ2-5; 13 positions agree with TRBD2. Germline V gene data show CDR1 as SGHTA and CDR2 as FQGNSA. CDR3 length: 14 amino acids. V was clipped by 6 bases and J by 5 bases; unmatched bases: 3. In nucleotides, the CDR3 is TGTGCCAGCAGTCGGACTAGCGGGAGTGAGACCCAGTACTTC. Its protein is CASSRTSGSETQYF.

The V and J genes are TRBV18 and TRBJ2-5; D possibly corresponds to TRBD2 (6 bases). CDR1 is KGHSH and CDR2 is LQKENI in the germline V gene. Between the trimmed V and J ends, which lost 6 bases and 0 bases, there was a span of 23 bases. The CDR3 contains 18 residues. CDR3 sequence reads: CASSQREASTSYQETQYF. DNA of the CDR3: TGTGCCAGCTCTCAGAGGGAGGCCTCGACTTCGTACCAAGAGACCCAGTACTTC.

This clone occurred once. The V gene is TRBV7-8, the J gene TRBJ2-7, with D perhaps matching TRBD1 (6 bases). With 5 bases removed from V and 0 bases from J, the gap between germline ends came to 11 bases. The CDR3 sequence is 14 residues long. Germline V gene sequence: CDR1 SGHVS, CDR2 FQNEAQ. CDR3 DNA: TGTGCCAGCAGCCGGACAGAGAGCTCCTACGAGCAGTACTTC. Protein product: CASSRTESSYEQYF.

The rearrangement links TRBV9 to TRBJ2-2; D gene ambiguous. CDR1 is SGDLS and CDR2 is YYNGEE in the germline V gene. The V and J ends lost 0 bases and 6 bases respectively, with 9 bases between them. The CDR3 has 14 amino acids. The CDR3 protein is CASSVGVQPGELFF. DNA of the CDR3: TGTGCCAGCAGCGTAGGGGTCCAGCCCGGGGAGCTGTTTTTT.

The rearrangement links TRBV6-1 to TRBJ1-4; tentative D call: TRBD1 (5 bases). CDR1 MNHNS and CDR2 SASEGT come from the germline V gene. This CDR3 has 14 residues. Trimming took 7 bases from V and 4 from J, leaving 13 bases between them. CDR3 sequence: CASTRDSVNEKLFF. The CDR3 DNA follows: TGTGCCAGCACCCGAGACAGCGTTAATGAAAAACTGTTTTTT.

This clone was counted a few times. The V call is TRBV25-1, the J call TRBJ2-2; TRBD1 agrees at 9 bases. CDR3 length: 15 residues. Germline V gene sequence: CDR1 MGHDK, CDR2 SYGVNS. The V gene end was trimmed by 6 bases and the J gene end by 3 bases; junction bases not matched to a gene: 5. The CDR3 coding sequence is TGTGCCAGCAGAGAACAGGGGGCACACACCGGGGAGCTGTTTTTT. It is translated as CASREQGAHTGELFF.

V gene TRBV6-5 combines with J gene TRBJ1-3; 11 nucleotides line up with TRBD1. Trimming cost V 0 bases and J 3 bases; bases outside gene matches: 1. The CDR3 runs to 16 residues. From germline, CDR1 is MNHEY and CDR2 SVGAGI. The CDR3 bases are TGTGCCAGCAGTTACTCGGACAGGGGGCGTGGAAACACCATATATTTT. Its translation: CASSYSDRGRGNTIYF.

This rearrangement joins TRBV7-9 to TRBJ1-5; tentatively, D is TRBD1 (6 bases). The CDR3 contains 14 residues. Germline-derived CDR1 and CDR2 are SEHNR and FQNEAQ (reference sequence). Trimming took 5 bases from V and 7 from J, leaving 15 bases between them. CDR3: CASSPHRAFQPQHF. The CDR3 DNA follows: TGTGCCAGCAGCCCCCACAGGGCTTTCCAGCCCCAGCATTTT.

Only a few counts were recorded for this clone. V is TRBV6-5 and J is TRBJ1-4; 8 bases map to TRBD1. V was pared by 3 bases and J by 6 bases, with 9 bases of the junction left unmatched. The CDR3 loop spans 16 amino acids. Germline-derived CDR1 and CDR2 are MNHEY and SVGAGI. CDR3 DNA: TGTGCCAGCAGTTATGACAGGGGAGCAAGTTATGAAAAACTGTTTTTT. Its protein is CASSYDRGASYEKLFF.

The chain uses TRBV18 and TRBJ2-3; the D is unclear. The CDR3 is made up of 13 amino acids. Between the trimmed V and J ends, which lost 8 bases and 1 base, there was a span of 10 bases. Germline assignment: CDR1 KGHSH and CDR2 LQKENI. The CDR3 sequence is CASHPTRTDTQYF. The CDR3 nucleotides read TGTGCCAGCCACCCGACCCGCACAGATACGCAGTATTTT.

J is TRBJ2-3 and V is TRBV5-8, with D possibly being TRBD2 (5 bases). The germline gives CDR1 SGHTS, CDR2 YDEGEE. The germline V and J ends were trimmed by 1 base and 6 bases, with 12 bases remaining between them. This CDR3 spans 14 amino acids. CDR3: CASSLFASSDTQYF. In DNA, the CDR3 is TGTGCCAGCAGCTTGTTCGCTAGCTCCGATACGCAGTATTTT. Full variable domain (outside the CDR3, taken from reference TRBV5-8 and TRBJ2-3): EAGVTQSPTHLIKTRGQQATLRCSPISGHTSVYWYQQALGLGLQFLLWYDEGEERNRGNFPPRFSGRQFPNYSSELNVNALELEDSALYLCASSLFASSDTQYFGPGTRLTVL.

The sample holds one count of this clone. J is TRBJ2-1 and V is TRBV28; 7 bases map to TRBD2. From germline, CDR1 is MDHEN and CDR2 SYDVKM. CDR3 size: 13 residues. V lost 11 bases to trimming and J lost 0 bases; unmatched junction nucleotides: 4. The chain's CDR3 is CAARTSSYNEQFF. CDR3 sequence (DNA): TGTGCCGCCCGGACTAGCTCCTACAATGAGCAGTTCTTC.

V gene TRBV27 combines with J gene TRBJ2-3, with a weak D call TRBD2 (5 bases). V gave up 7 bases and J gave up 4 bases, with 18 bases separating them. The CDR3 totals 15 residues. Germline CDR1 reads MNHEY; CDR2 reads SMNVEV (reference sequence). The CDR3 here is CASTREGSIPDTQYF. The CDR3 bases are TGTGCCAGCACCCGCGAGGGATCCATACCAGATACGCAGTATTTT.

This rearrangement joins TRBV6-1 to TRBJ2-1; TRBD2 matches 8 bases. The germline CDR1 and CDR2 sequences are MNHNS and SASEGT. With V trimmed by 10 bases and J by 0 bases, 5 bases remained unmatched. The CDR3 covers 14 residues. The CDR3 nucleotides read TGTGCCACCTCCGGGACTAGCTCCTACAATGAGCAGTTCTTC. Its protein product is CATSGTSSYNEQFF.

V gene TRBV5-1 combines with J gene TRBJ2-2; tentatively, D is TRBD2 (6 bases). Trimming stripped 3 bases from V and 6 bases from J, with 21 bases between. CDR3 size: 17 residues. The germline V gene has CDR1 SGHRS and CDR2 YFSETQ. The CDR3 DNA is TGCGCCAGCAGCTCCCGTGGGGGAGGCCAGATCCCCGGGGAGCTGTTTTTT. Residues: CASSSRGGGQIPGELFF.

In its sample, this clone was seen once. V is TRBV18 and J is TRBJ2-3, with 8 bases aligning to TRBD2. V was pared by 2 bases and J by 2 bases, with 9 bases of the junction left unmatched. CDR1 is KGHSH, CDR2 LQKENI, per germline. The CDR3 sequence is 17 residues long. The CDR3, as DNA: TGTGCCAGCTCACCAGAGACTAGCGATTTTCCCACAGATACGCAGTATTTT. This gives the protein CASSPETSDFPTDTQYF.